This is a list of T cell receptor beta chains from one sample in a study of blood T cell repertoires in COVID-19. Some clones are missing from TCRdb's copy, which holds only in-frame ones; the method was immunoSEQ multiplex PCR. The table records some 240,000 clones, roughly 80% of them present only once. Specimen: peripheral blood. These receptors all come from a woman older than 75 with acute or convalescent COVID-19. Each CDR3 is given with its conserved first and last residue. The D gene is left open where the match is weak. The size of a clone is reported for some rows only, either as once, few or many, or as a class for expanded clones.

size,D,V,J,DNA,CDR3
NA,NA,TRBV3-1/TRBV3-2,TRBJ1-3,TGTGCCAGCAGCCAAAACCCGAGGACAGCTGGAAACACCATATATTTT,CASSQNPRTAGNTIYF
NA,NA,TRBV5-1,TRBJ1-1,TGCGCCAGCAGCTCCAATTCCTACCTCCACAGGAACACTGAAGCTTTCTTT,CASSSNSYLHRNTEAFF
NA,NA,TRBV30,TRBJ2-5,TGTGCCTGGAGAGAACGGGGGGCCACGGAGACCCAGTACTTC,CAWRERGATETQYF
NA,TRBD1,TRBV18,TRBJ1-2,TGTGCCAGCTCACCACTCGGGGACAGGAACTATGGCTACACCTTC,CASSPLGDRNYGYTF
once,NA,TRBV28,TRBJ1-2,TGTGCCAGCAGTTTATCTACAGGGTTTGGGATTGGCTACACCTTC,CASSLSTGFGIGYTF
once,NA,TRBV6-6,TRBJ1-2,TGTGCCAGCAGTTACGGAGGGCAGGGTGGCTATGGCTACACCTTC,CASSYGGQGGYGYTF
few,TRBD1,TRBV2,TRBJ1-6,TGTGCCAGCAGAACCCGGGACAGTAATAATTCACCCCTCCACTTT,CASRTRDSNNSPLHF
NA,TRBD1,TRBV19,TRBJ2-7,TGTGCCAGTGGAACAGGGGTCAGCAACGAGCAGTACTTC,CASGTGVSNEQYF
NA,NA,TRBV4-2,TRBJ2-7,TGTGCCAGCAGCCAACCTTCCGGGACTCTCGCCTACGAGCAGTACTTC,CASSQPSGTLAYEQYF
NA,TRBD1,TRBV28,TRBJ2-3,TGTGCCAGCAGTTACCGGGACAGGGGGACGCAGTATTTT,CASSYRDRGTQYF
NA,NA,TRBV2,TRBJ2-7,TGTGCCTCCCAACGGCAGGGGCTCTACGAGCAGTACTTC,CASQRQGLYEQYF
few,NA,TRBV28,TRBJ2-3,TGTGCCTCGCGGCAGAGCACAGATACGCAGTATTTT,CASRQSTDTQYF
NA,NA,TRBV18,TRBJ1-1,TGTGCCAGCTCGCGGGGACCGGGGACTGAAGCTTTCTTT,CASSRGPGTEAFF
few,NA,TRBV12-5,TRBJ2-7,TGTGCTAGTGGTTTAGGAGGGGGCGGTTACGAGCAGTACTTC,CASGLGGGGYEQYF
NA,TRBD1,TRBV7-2,TRBJ2-7,TGTGCCAGCAGCAGCCCGGACAGGGCCCTCTACGAGCAGTACTTC,CASSSPDRALYEQYF